Listed here are 20 T cell receptor beta chains from one sample, sequenced in a study of blood T cell repertoires in COVID-19. Measured with immunoSEQ multiplex PCR; TCRdb has only the in-frame clones, and not every one. The sample yields roughly 250,000 clones, roughly 80% seen once. The sample was peripheral blood. The origin of the receptors is a woman aged 55-70 years with active or convalescent COVID-19.

The chain carries TRBV6-6 and TRBJ1-6; 9 nucleotides match TRBD1. After removal of 5 bases from V and 2 bases from J, the junction contained 4 bases not matched to a gene. CDR3 length equals 16 residues. Germline-derived CDR1 and CDR2 are MNHNY and SVGAGI (reference sequence). In DNA form, the CDR3 reads TGTGCCAGCAGTACCGGACAGGGGACCTATAATTCACCCCTCCACTTT. Its protein product is CASSTGQGTYNSPLHF.

The rearrangement joins TRBV6-5 to TRBJ1-1, with D uncertain. Germline V gene data show CDR1 as MNHEY and CDR2 as SVGAGI. Trimming stripped 2 bases from V and 4 bases from J, with 8 bases between. The CDR3 contains 13 residues. CDR3 in DNA: TGTGCCAGCAGTTACGGCGACATCACTGAAGCTTTCTTT. Its protein product is CASSYGDITEAFF.

The rearrangement links TRBV5-8 to TRBJ2-7; possibly TRBD2 for D (6 bases). In germline, CDR1 is SGHTS, CDR2 YDEGEE. V lost 2 bases and J 4 bases, leaving 10 bases between the germline ends. The CDR3 has 13 residues. CDR3 DNA: TGTGCCAGCAGCTTTTCGGGAGTGTACGAGCAGTACTTC. Its translation is CASSFSGVYEQYF.

This clone was picked up a small number of times. The rearrangement joins TRBV5-1 to TRBJ2-1; D call uncertain. The CDR3 runs to 12 residues. V was pared by 2 bases and J by 6 bases, with 6 bases between. Germline loops: CDR1 SGHRS, CDR2 YFSETQ. CDR3 in amino acids: CASSFDINEQFF. In DNA form, the CDR3 reads TGCGCCAGCAGCTTTGACATCAATGAGCAGTTCTTC.

This chain connects TRBV27 to TRBJ2-3; possible D gene TRBD2, 6 bases. This CDR3 has 14 amino acids. Germline CDR1 MNHEY, CDR2 SMNVEV (reference sequence). V lost 3 bases to trimming and J lost 4 bases, with 11 bases between them. CDR3: CASSFGSLADTQYF. The CDR3 nucleotides are TGTGCCAGCAGTTTCGGGAGCTTGGCAGATACGCAGTATTTT.

The CDR3 DNA follows: TGTGCCAGCAGTCTAACGGGACCTGGGGAGGACCCAGGAAACACCATATATTTT. Protein: CASSLTGPGEDPGNTIYF. The rearrangement joins TRBV28 to TRBJ1-3; D is possibly TRBD1 (5 bases). Per germline, CDR1 MDHEN and CDR2 SYDVKM. The ends were cut back, 5 bases at V and 4 bases at J, with 24 bases in the middle. CDR3 length equals 18 residues.

The rearrangement links TRBV24-1 to TRBJ1-2; TRBD1 is a possible D gene (6 bases). Trimming took off 3 bases at V and 0 bases at J, with 16 bases between the two ends. There are 17 residues in the CDR3. Germline V gives CDR1 KGHDR, CDR2 SFDVKD. The CDR3 DNA reads TGTGCCACCAGTGATCCCCCGAGGGCAGGGGCTAACTATGGCTACACCTTC. It specifies CATSDPPRAGANYGYTF.

This chain links TRBV27 with TRBJ2-7; a possible D gene is TRBD1 (5 bases). The CDR3 is 14 amino acids. CDR1 and CDR2 from the germline V gene are MNHEY and SMNVEV (reference sequence). Trimming took off 2 bases at V and 1 base at J, with 9 bases between the two ends. CDR3 bases: TGTGCCAGCAGTTTACATCCAGGGTCCTACGAGCAGTACTTC. Its protein is CASSLHPGSYEQYF.

The table lists this clone with a few counts. This chain connects TRBV7-2 to TRBJ1-6, with D uncertain. This CDR3 contains 14 residues. CDR1 and CDR2 from the germline V gene are SGHTA and FQGNSA. The ends were cut back, 3 bases at V and 11 bases at J, with 14 bases in the middle. As DNA, the CDR3 is TGTGCCAGCAGCTTCCCTTCCCGTGCGGCACCCCTCCACTTT. It yields the protein CASSFPSRAAPLHF.

The chain uses TRBV9 and TRBJ1-3; a weak D match, TRBD1 (5 bases). Germline CDR1 is SGDLS and CDR2 is YYNGEE. V was trimmed by 6 bases and J by 2 bases, leaving 12 bases between them. This CDR3 comprises 14 residues. The CDR3, as DNA: TGTGCCAGCACCCGGGAGGGGCCTGGAAACACCATATATTTT. It yields the protein CASTREGPGNTIYF.

The CDR3 reads CASSQQGAIYNEQFF. The DNA of the CDR3 is TGCGCCAGCAGCCAACAGGGGGCTATATACAATGAGCAGTTCTTC. This chain connects TRBV5-1 to TRBJ2-1, with 9 bases lining up with TRBD1. Trimming at V came to 4 bases and at J to 4 bases, leaving 6 bases not matched to a gene. Germline CDR1 and CDR2: SGHRS and YFSETQ. This CDR3 has 15 amino acids.

This clone has a handful of counts. The CDR3 region is CSVGGGNQPQHF. Here the CDR3 DNA reads TGCAGCGTTGGGGGGGGCAATCAGCCCCAGCATTTT. The genes are TRBV29-1 and TRBJ1-5, with TRBD1 as a possible D gene (5 bases). V was clipped by 4 bases and J by 2 bases, with 6 bases between them. The CDR3 has 12 amino acids. Germline CDR1 reads SQVTM; CDR2 reads ANQGSEA.

V gene TRBV7-2 combines with J gene TRBJ1-6, with D unresolved. The CDR3 spans 13 residues. Germline CDR1 SGHTA, CDR2 FQGNSA. Trimming took off 4 bases at V and 8 bases at J, with 9 bases between the two ends. This chain's CDR3 is CASSSDDYSPLHF. The CDR3, as DNA: TGTGCCAGCAGCTCAGATGATTATTCACCCCTCCACTTT.

V is TRBV11-2 and J is TRBJ1-3, with 7 bases lining up with TRBD1. With 5 bases clipped from V and 0 bases from J, the junction kept 10 bases outside the gene matches. Germline-derived CDR1 and CDR2 are SGHAT and FQNNGV. The CDR3 has 17 residues. The CDR3 region has the DNA TGTGCCAGCAGCCCTACTAGGACAGGCTACTCTGGAAACACCATATATTTT. The encoded protein is CASSPTRTGYSGNTIYF.

The chain links TRBV7-3 to TRBJ2-7, with 8 positions matching TRBD2. CDR1 is SGHTA, CDR2 FQGTGA, per germline. The CDR3 contains 15 residues. V gave up 5 bases and J gave up 0 bases; unmatched junction bases: 6. The CDR3 DNA follows: TGTGCCAGCAGCGCAAGCGGGGGACACTCCTACGAGCAGTACTTC. Protein product: CASSASGGHSYEQYF.

This rearrangement joins TRBV10-3 to TRBJ2-1; D is uncertain. CDR1 is ENHRY, CDR2 SYGVKD, per germline. The V end lost 6 bases, the J end lost 4 bases, and 10 bases lay between the germline ends. The length of the CDR3 is 13 residues. The CDR3 region is CAIRTSPYNEQFF. CDR3 DNA sequence: TGTGCCATCAGGACATCTCCGTACAATGAGCAGTTCTTC.

This clone was recorded only once. This chain connects TRBV7-9 to TRBJ1-2; 10 bases fit TRBD1. The germline V gene encodes CDR1 SEHNR and CDR2 FQNEAQ (reference sequence). With 1 base clipped from V and 5 bases from J, the junction kept 7 bases outside the gene matches. The CDR3 is made up of 16 amino acids. The CDR3 sequence: CASSLVTGTGAYGYTF. The CDR3 nucleotides read TGTGCCAGCAGCTTAGTGACCGGGACAGGGGCTTATGGCTACACCTTC. Variable domain in full (rest from reference TRBV7-9 and TRBJ1-2): DTGVSQNPRHKITKRGQNVTFRCDPISEHNRLYWYRQTLGQGPEFLTYFQNEAQLEKSRLLSDRFSAERPKGSFSTLEIQRTEQGDSAMYLCASSLVTGTGAYGYTFGSGTRLTVV.

V gene TRBV7-2 combines with J gene TRBJ2-3, with 7 bases lining up with TRBD1. The ends lost 2 bases at V and 5 bases at J; junction bases unmatched: 10. The CDR3 sequence is 16 residues long. CDR1 and CDR2 (germline): SGHTA, FQGNSA. The CDR3 coding sequence is TGTGCCAGCAGCTTAAGCGGACAGGCTATGGGAGATACGCAGTATTTT. This translates into CASSLSGQAMGDTQYF.

This chain connects TRBV19 to TRBJ2-5, with 10 bases lining up with TRBD1. The CDR3 is 15 residues long. Germline assignment: CDR1 LNHDA and CDR2 SQIVND (reference sequence). With V trimmed by 6 bases and J by 0 bases, 4 bases remained unmatched. The CDR3 region has the DNA TGTGCCAGTAGCCAGGACAGGGGGTACCAAGAGACCCAGTACTTC. Residues: CASSQDRGYQETQYF.

This clone was observed a single time. The chain recombines TRBV12-3 or TRBV12-4 with TRBJ1-5; D unresolved. Trimming took off 6 bases at V and 11 bases at J, with 14 bases between the two ends. This CDR3 spans 12 amino acids. Here the CDR3 DNA reads TGTGCCAGCAGGGCTCCCGGCGGTTCCCAGCATTTT. Translating gives CASRAPGGSQHF.